This TCR beta chain was sequenced during a study of cytomegalovirus exposure and HLA in healthy donors. With 5 bases clipped from V and 4 bases from J, the junction kept 4 bases outside the gene matches. Germline values: CDR1 MNHNY, CDR2 SVGAGI (reference sequence). The CDR3 contains 13 residues. It was with 60 Vbeta and 13 Jbeta primers that the PCR ran. Assay: immunoSEQ multiplex PCR; the TCRdb copy retains only in-frame clones and omits some. This table has roughly 190,000 clones, roughly 75% appearing once. The genes are TRBV6-6 and TRBJ2-5, with 7 positions matching TRBD2. The sequenced material came from PBMCs. The sequence came from a man aged 25-40 years in good health and CMV-seropositive. The CDR3 reads CASSLKRGETQYF. CDR3 nucleotides: TGTGCCAGCAGTCTCAAGCGGGGAGAGACCCAGTACTTC.